This section outlines one T cell receptor beta chain sequence together with its context. Its antigen remains unknown. Germline-derived CDR1 and CDR2 are GTSNPN and SVGIG (reference sequence). Trimming took 0 bases from V and 3 from J, leaving 5 bases between them. CDR3 length: 13 residues. This sample was taken from a study of beta chain features in type 1 diabetes. Study results and caveats: In type 1 diabetes patients, VDJ junctions had fewer insertions; deletions at these junctions were more frequent. For patients, the naive, central memory and Treg TCRB repertoires appeared more alike than for healthy donors. When Type 1 diabetes patients were examined, their TCRB CDR3s proved moderately but significantly shorter in all four CD4+ subsets. Still unanswered here is whether HLA type influences TCRB rearrangement.

Expressed TCRB transcripts were sequenced because the isolated RNA had all been reverse transcribed beforehand. Only in-frame clones appear in the TCRdb table, and some are missing; sequencing was by immunoSEQ multiplex PCR. Of nearly 700,000 clones in the sample, roughly 13% are singletons; the top ten hold less than 0.025%. Via CD45RO/CCR7/CD25/CD127/CD95/CD27, cells of the CD4+ naive, central memory, regulatory and stem cell-like memory subsets were sorted. The sample comprised naive CD4+ T cells from blood. The chain is built from TRBV30 and TRBJ2-2; D remains unclear. This TCR came from a man aged 18 to 35 with type 1 diabetes. The CDR3 nucleotides are TGTGCCTGGAGTGTATTATACACCGGGGAGCTGTTTTTT. It yields the protein CAWSVLYTGELFF. The complete variable domain, with remaining parts taken from reference TRBV30 and TRBJ2-2, reads SQTIHQWPATLVQPVGSPLSLECTVEGTSNPNLYWYRQAAGRGLQLLFYSVGIGQISSEVPQNLSASRPQDRQFILSSKKLLLSDSGFYLCAWSVLYTGELFFGEGSRLTVL.